Following are 8 T cell receptor beta chains from one sample sequenced in a study of blood T cell repertoires in COVID-19. Some clones are missing from TCRdb's copy, which holds only in-frame ones; the method was immunoSEQ multiplex PCR. Among roughly 230,000 clones listed, approximately 85% were seen once. The sample taken for sequencing was peripheral blood. The receptors were gathered from a man over 45 with COVID-19, enrolled during active disease.

V and J are TRBV6-2 or TRBV6-3 and TRBJ1-2, with 7 positions matching TRBD1. The trim removed 0 bases at V and 3 bases at J, leaving 7 bases unmatched. CDR3 length equals 16 residues. CDR1 is MNHEY and CDR2 is SVGEGT in the germline V gene. CDR3 in DNA: TGTGCCAGCAGTTACTCGACCCAGGGGGGAGACTATGGCTACACCTTC. Translated: CASSYSTQGGDYGYTF.

This chain uses TRBV7-3 with TRBJ2-7, with D maybe TRBD2 (7 bases). This CDR3 contains 14 residues. Germline-derived CDR1 and CDR2 are SGHTA and FQGTGA. Trimming left V 2 bases short and J 2 bases short, with 10 bases between. CDR3 nucleotides: TGTGCCAGCAGCTTAGGGGGGGCGGCCTACGAGCAGTACTTC. It is translated as CASSLGGAAYEQYF.

The rearrangement links TRBV9 to TRBJ2-3, with TRBD1 matching over 9 bases. V lost 4 bases to trimming and J lost 6 bases; unmatched junction nucleotides: 6. Germline values: CDR1 SGDLS, CDR2 YYNGEE. The CDR3 totals 14 residues. The CDR3 DNA reads TGTGCCAGCAGCCCAAGGACAGGGGACGATACGCAGTATTTT. Protein: CASSPRTGDDTQYF.

V is TRBV9 and J is TRBJ1-2; TRBD1 matches 8 bases. Unmatched junction bases numbered 5, after V lost 3 bases and J lost 4 bases. CDR3 size: 14 residues. Germline CDR1 SGDLS, CDR2 YYNGEE. The CDR3 region is CASSDGTGRYGYTF. CDR3 DNA: TGTGCCAGCAGCGACGGGACAGGACGCTATGGCTACACCTTC.

This sequence joins TRBV28 and TRBJ2-7; 8 bases are shared with TRBD1. J gave up 4 bases and V 5 bases, and 4 bases lay outside the gene matches. This CDR3 has 13 residues. Germline loops: CDR1 MDHEN, CDR2 SYDVKM. CDR3 sequence reads: CASSLRGRYEQYF. CDR3 sequence (DNA): TGTGCCAGCAGTCTCAGGGGGCGGTACGAGCAGTACTTC.

J is TRBJ1-5 and V is TRBV5-1; TRBD1 might be the D (6 bases). This CDR3 spans 15 amino acids. Germline lookup yields CDR1 SGHRS and CDR2 YFSETQ. The V gene lost 5 bases and the J gene lost 4 bases, with 16 bases spanning the gap. CDR3 DNA sequence: TGCGCCAGCAGGCAGGGGCCCATTGGTAATCAGCCCCAGCATTTT. This encodes CASRQGPIGNQPQHF.

This clone has a handful of counts. The V and J genes are TRBV6-1 and TRBJ1-3; TRBD1 is a possible D gene (5 bases). Germline CDR1 and CDR2: MNHNS and SASEGT. Trimming removed 1 base from V and 3 bases from J, with 13 bases in between. This CDR3 has 16 amino acids. As DNA, the CDR3 is TGTGCCAGCAGTGAAGTGAGCAGGGTTGGTGGAAACACCATATATTTT. Amino acids: CASSEVSRVGGNTIYF.

The V gene is TRBV5-1, the J gene TRBJ2-1; maybe TRBD2 (6 bases). V dropped 4 bases and J dropped 8 bases, with 10 bases sitting between them. Looked up from germline, CDR1 is SGHRS and CDR2 is YFSETQ. This CDR3 region has 12 residues. The CDR3 loop reads CASSVSGDEQFF. The CDR3 DNA sequence: TGCGCCAGCAGCGTTAGCGGTGATGAGCAGTTCTTC.